The present T cell receptor (beta chain) was sequenced within a study of shared T cell receptors in the human thymus. Clones were read by immunoSEQ multiplex PCR, and TCRdb kept only the in-frame ones, dropping some. Of hundreds of thousands of clones in the sample, roughly 94% were seen once. CDR3 length: 12 residues. Germline-derived CDR1 and CDR2 are LNHDA and SQIVND (reference sequence). Between the trimmed V and J ends, which lost 0 bases and 8 bases, there was a span of 7 bases. The rearrangement joins TRBV19 to TRBJ1-1; D ambiguous. Input material: thymocytes. The source of this sequence is a human donor. CDR3 loop: CASSIEGREAFF. The CDR3 nucleotides are TGTGCCAGTAGTATAGAGGGGAGGGAAGCTTTCTTT. Supplemented by reference TRBV19 and TRBJ1-1, the full variable domain reads DGGITQSPKYLFRKEGQNVTLSCEQNLNHDAMYWYRQDPGQGLRLIYYSQIVNDFQKGDIAEGYSVSREKKESFPLTVTSAQKNPTAFYLCASSIEGREAFFGQGTRLTVV.